These T cell receptor beta chains were read from a single sample in a study of blood T cell repertoires in COVID-19. Clones were read by immunoSEQ multiplex PCR, and TCRdb kept only the in-frame ones, dropping some. The sample holds a few hundred thousand clones; 70% to 90% are singletons and the top ten take less than 2.5%. The sequenced sample consisted of PBMCs or T cells enriched from blood (not recorded which). The receptors derive from a young man who had recovered from COVID-19. Both conserved end residues are part of each CDR3. The order of the fields is J gene, D gene, V gene, clone size, CDR3 protein, CDR3 DNA. A D gene is named only where the DNA matches it firmly. Clone size is not always given. Where it is, it says once, few, many or a class for expanded clones.

>TRBJ1-1|NA|TRBV27|NA
CASSLNRDTEAFF
TGTGCCAGCAGTTTAAATCGGGACACTGAAGCTTTCTTT
>TRBJ2-7|NA|TRBV30|NA
CAWRGGLLVKYF
TGTGCCTGGAGGGGGGGTCTATTGGTGAAGTACTTC
>TRBJ1-3|NA|TRBV7-9|few
CASSSGQGFGPGNTIYF
TGTGCCAGCAGCTCGGGCCAGGGATTTGGGCCTGGAAACACCATATATTTT
>TRBJ1-2|NA|TRBV7-2|NA
CASSFQQGESGGYTF
TGTGCCAGCAGCTTTCAACAAGGGGAAAGTGGTGGCTACACCTTC
>TRBJ1-2|NA|TRBV19|NA
CASTRGDNYGYTF
TGTGCCAGTACCCGGGGTGATAACTATGGCTACACCTTC
>TRBJ1-5|NA|TRBV20-1|NA
CSASLGLNQPQHF
TGCAGTGCTAGTCTTGGGCTCAATCAGCCCCAGCATTTT
>TRBJ1-6|TRBD1|TRBV9|NA
CASSPQGGYNSPLHF
TGTGCCAGCAGCCCACAGGGGGGTTATAATTCACCCCTCCACTTT
>TRBJ2-7|TRBD1|TRBV7-6|NA
CASSPSAGGYYEQYF
TGTGCCAGCAGCCCGAGCGCAGGGGGATACTACGAGCAGTACTTC
>TRBJ1-1|NA|TRBV5-4|NA
CASSGGGIGTEAFF
TGTGCCAGCAGCGGGGGGGGTATAGGCACTGAAGCTTTCTTT
>TRBJ2-7|TRBD1|TRBV29-1|NA
CSVTIAGTGSYEQYF
TGCAGCGTTACTATCGCCGGGACAGGGTCCTACGAGCAGTACTTC
>TRBJ1-2|NA|TRBV6-5|NA
CASALGGENYGYTF
TGTGCCAGCGCGTTGGGAGGAGAGAACTATGGCTACACCTTC
>TRBJ2-2|TRBD1|TRBV5-1|few
CASRPLEQGANGELFF
TGCGCCAGCCGGCCCCTTGAGCAGGGGGCAAACGGGGAGCTGTTTTTT
>TRBJ2-1|NA|TRBV12-5|NA
CASGLGGGPYNEQFF
TGTGCTAGTGGTTTGGGGGGGGGCCCCTACAATGAGCAGTTCTTC
>TRBJ1-2|TRBD1|TRBV2|few
CASSTGGVQFGYTF
TGTGCCAGCAGTACAGGGGGAGTTCAGTTCGGCTACACCTTC
>TRBJ2-1|TRBD1|TRBV30|once
CAWTPGTGSYNEQFF
TGTGCCTGGACCCCCGGGACAGGCTCCTACAATGAGCAGTTCTTC
>TRBJ2-1|TRBD1|TRBV5-1|NA
CASSLEAGGRSGEQFF
TGCGCCAGCAGCTTGGAAGCAGGGGGCCGTTCCGGTGAGCAGTTCTTC
>TRBJ1-5|NA|TRBV24-1|NA
CATSDAGRAQHF
TGTGCCACCAGTGATGCCGGGAGGGCCCAGCATTTT
>TRBJ2-2|TRBD1|TRBV19|NA
CASSMLGTGGRTGELFF
TGTGCCAGTAGTATGCTTGGGACAGGGGGAAGAACCGGGGAGCTGTTTTTT
>TRBJ2-2|NA|TRBV7-7|few
CASSLGDTYTGELFF
TGTGCTAGCAGCTTAGGGGACACCTACACCGGGGAGCTGTTTTTT
>TRBJ2-3|NA|TRBV7-9|NA
CASSLQGIPTDTQYF
TGTGCCAGCAGCTTACAGGGAATTCCCACAGATACGCAGTATTTT
>TRBJ1-1|TRBD1|TRBV7-9|NA
CASSLSRYRGRGTTEAFF
TGTGCCAGCAGCTTAAGTAGGTACAGGGGGCGCGGGACCACTGAAGCTTTCTTT
>TRBJ2-1|NA|TRBV11-3|once
CASSSTPGVSYNEQFF
TGTGCCAGCAGCTCAACACCGGGGGTTTCCTACAATGAGCAGTTCTTC
>TRBJ2-5|NA|TRBV5-4|NA
CASSSRGETQYF
TGTGCCAGCAGCTCTCGGGGGGAGACCCAGTACTTC
>TRBJ2-3|TRBD1|TRBV7-3|NA
CASSLWTGGRTDTQYF
TGTGCCAGCAGCTTATGGACAGGGGGCAGGACAGATACGCAGTATTTT
>TRBJ2-7|TRBD1|TRBV2|NA
CASRPQGALKFAEQYF
TGTGCCAGCAGGCCACAGGGGGCCTTGAAGTTCGCCGAGCAGTACTTC
>TRBJ1-2|TRBD1|TRBV4-1|NA
CASSLGQGNYGYTF
TGCGCCAGCAGCCTGGGACAGGGGAACTATGGCTACACCTTC
>TRBJ1-5|TRBD1|TRBV19|NA
CASSTHTGGNNQPQHF
TGTGCCAGTAGTACCCATACAGGGGGGAACAATCAGCCCCAGCATTTT
>TRBJ1-2|TRBD1|TRBV10-3|NA
CATYPTGNIYGYTF
TGTGCCACCTACCCGACAGGGAACATCTATGGCTACACCTTC
>TRBJ1-6|TRBD1|TRBV12-5|NA
CASGVDRDSPLHF
TGTGCTAGTGGTGTGGACAGGGACTCACCCCTCCACTTT
>TRBJ2-7|NA|TRBV3-1/TRBV3-2|NA
CASSPLRGRSYEQYF
TGTGCCAGCAGCCCCTTGCGGGGGCGATCCTACGAGCAGTACTTC
>TRBJ2-4|NA|TRBV11-2|NA
CASSSRGAKNIQYF
TGTGCCAGCAGCTCCAGGGGTGCCAAAAACATTCAGTACTTC
>TRBJ1-2|NA|TRBV19|NA
CATNVGDTYGYTF
TGTGCCACGAACGTAGGGGATACCTATGGCTACACCTTC
>TRBJ2-5|TRBD2|TRBV7-9|NA
CASSLTSGSQETQYF
TGTGCCAGCAGCTTGACTAGCGGGTCCCAAGAGACCCAGTACTTC
>TRBJ1-6|NA|TRBV18|NA
CASSPTEGGDSPLHF
TGTGCCAGCTCACCAACCGAAGGGGGTGATTCACCCCTCCACTTT
>TRBJ1-1|TRBD1|TRBV29-1|few
CSVTGGTNTEAFF
TGCAGCGTGACAGGGGGCACGAACACTGAAGCTTTCTTT
>TRBJ2-5|NA|TRBV5-6|few
CASSSAGSQETQYF
TGTGCCAGCAGCTCGGCTGGGAGCCAAGAGACCCAGTACTTC
>TRBJ1-1|NA|TRBV5-6|NA
CASSLDREGFAEAFF
TGTGCCAGCAGCTTGGACAGGGAAGGGTTCGCTGAAGCTTTCTTT
>TRBJ1-4|TRBD1|TRBV2|NA
CASSGNRGLVEKLFF
TGTGCCAGCAGTGGGAACAGGGGGCTGGTTGAAAAACTGTTTTTT
>TRBJ2-3|NA|TRBV6-4|few
CASGKTSSDTQYF
TGTGCCAGCGGGAAGACTAGTTCAGATACGCAGTATTTT
>TRBJ2-1|TRBD1|TRBV4-2|NA
CASSQRGRQQFF
TGTGCCAGCAGCCAAAGGGGGCGTCAGCAGTTCTTC
>TRBJ2-1|NA|TRBV9|NA
CASSPGDAPSSYNEQFF
TGTGCCAGCAGTCCAGGGGACGCGCCGAGCTCCTACAATGAGCAGTTCTTC
>TRBJ2-2|TRBD1|TRBV11-2|NA
CASTNMGSITTGAAGELFF
TGTGCCAGCACCAACATGGGGTCAATCACGACAGGGGCTGCCGGGGAGCTGTTTTTT
>TRBJ2-1|NA|TRBV19|NA
CASSIGRGNEQFF
TGTGCCAGTAGTATCGGGCGGGGCAATGAGCAGTTCTTC
>TRBJ1-2|NA|TRBV6-5|once
CASSTAYRSNYGYTF
TGTGCCAGCAGTACAGCATATAGGTCCAACTATGGCTACACCTTC
>TRBJ1-6|NA|TRBV29-1|NA
CSVTDGNSPLHF
TGCAGCGTTACCGACGGGAATTCACCCCTCCACTTT
>TRBJ1-1|NA|TRBV7-9|NA
CASSFTTANTEAFF
TGTGCCAGCAGCTTTACGACAGCGAACACTGAAGCTTTCTTT
>TRBJ1-2|NA|TRBV7-6|NA
CASSVTPRGAGGYTF
TGTGCCAGCAGCGTTACCCCCCGGGGGGCAGGTGGCTACACCTTC
>TRBJ1-2|NA|TRBV25-1|NA
CASSEFGGYTF
TGTGCCAGCAGTGAATTCGGTGGCTACACCTTC
>TRBJ2-7|TRBD1|TRBV4-2|few
CASSHSAGTEYEQYF
TGTGCCAGCAGCCACTCGGCCGGGACAGAATACGAGCAGTACTTC
>TRBJ1-2|NA|TRBV9|once
CASSLQQAPGGEFGYTF
TGTGCCAGCAGCCTCCAACAGGCCCCCGGGGGGGAGTTCGGCTACACCTTC
>TRBJ1-1|NA|TRBV7-3|NA
CASSSQGDTEAFF
TGTGCCAGCAGCTCCCAGGGTGACACTGAAGCTTTCTTT
>TRBJ1-6|NA|TRBV19|NA
CASSILKTGSPLHF
TGTGCCAGTAGTATTTTAAAGACAGGTTCACCCCTCCACTTT